These 21 T cell receptor beta chains came from one sample sequenced in a study of blood T cell repertoires in COVID-19. The protocol was immunoSEQ multiplex PCR, while the TCRdb copy is restricted to in-frame clones and leaves out a portion. The sample lists some 200,000 clones, roughly 90% occurring once. Sequencing was done on a sample of PBMCs or T cells enriched from blood (not recorded which). These receptors originate from a woman aged 18-29 years who had recovered from COVID-19.

This clone was observed a few times. The chain carries TRBV4-1 and TRBJ1-2; TRBD1 agrees at 12 bases. J gave up 3 bases and V 4 bases, and 15 bases lay outside the gene matches. Germline loops: CDR1 MGHRA, CDR2 YSYEKL. The length of the CDR3 is 19 residues. DNA for the CDR3: TGCGCCAGCAGCCTCCGAAGGTCCGGGACAGGGGGCCTACACTATGGCTACACCTTC. Translating it yields CASSLRRSGTGGLHYGYTF.

The chain couples TRBV2 to TRBJ2-1, with 7 bases aligning to TRBD2. The CDR3 runs 15 residues. CDR1 and CDR2 from the germline V gene are SNHLY and FYNNEI. V lost 3 bases, J lost 5 bases, and 7 bases stayed unmatched. The DNA of the CDR3 is TGTGCCAGCAGTGAGCCGTGGCTAGCGGACAATGAGCAGTTCTTC. This codes for CASSEPWLADNEQFF.

The gene calls are TRBV7-9 and TRBJ1-2; D uncertain. Germline values: CDR1 SEHNR, CDR2 FQNEAQ (reference sequence). Trimming shortened V by 4 bases and J by 4 bases, and 4 bases separated the two germline ends. The CDR3 covers 11 residues. The chain's CDR3 is CASSSIYGYTF. The CDR3 DNA reads TGTGCCAGCAGCTCAATCTATGGCTACACCTTC.

This chain joins TRBV6-4 and TRBJ2-1; tentatively, D is TRBD2 (6 bases). V gave up 4 bases and J gave up 6 bases, with 19 bases separating them. The CDR3 totals 16 residues. Germline V gene sequence: CDR1 MRHNA, CDR2 SNTAGT. CDR3 DNA: TGTGCCAGCAGTGTCTCCGCTGGCGGGACGGTCAATGAGCAGTTCTTC. Its protein is CASSVSAGGTVNEQFF.

The chain has TRBV4-3 and TRBJ2-3; 8 positions match TRBD2. The CDR3 runs 16 residues. V lost 2 bases to trimming and J lost 3 bases; unmatched junction nucleotides: 7. CDR1 is LGHNA and CDR2 is YSLEER in the germline V gene. The CDR3 nucleotides are TGCGCCAGCAGCCAAACGACTAGCGCCCCTACAGATACGCAGTATTTT. Amino acid sequence: CASSQTTSAPTDTQYF.

The J gene is TRBJ1-1, the V gene TRBV2; TRBD1 aligns across 8 bases. With 0 bases clipped from V and 13 bases from J, the junction kept 10 bases outside the gene matches. Germline loops: CDR1 SNHLY, CDR2 FYNNEI. The length of the CDR3 is 14 residues. In DNA, the CDR3 is TGTGCCAGCAGTGAAGCGCTTCGGGGGACAGGTTGTTTCTTT. Its translation is CASSEALRGTGCFF.

The gene calls are TRBV19 and TRBJ2-3, with D unclear. The germline gives CDR1 LNHDA, CDR2 SQIVND (reference sequence). Trimming took off 6 bases at V and 6 bases at J, with 13 bases between the two ends. The CDR3 totals 13 residues. CDR3 region: CASRPEVRDTQYF. The DNA of the CDR3 is TGTGCCAGTAGACCCGAGGTCCGGGATACGCAGTATTTT.

This clone was detected once. The rearrangement links TRBV27 to TRBJ2-1; TRBD2 aligns across 7 bases. The CDR3 consists of 16 residues. V lost 0 bases to trimming and J lost 4 bases; unmatched junction nucleotides: 6. Germline loops: CDR1 MNHEY, CDR2 SMNVEV (reference sequence). The CDR3 here is CASSLSLATRYNEQFF. The CDR3 bases are TGTGCCAGCAGTTTATCACTAGCGACGCGGTACAATGAGCAGTTCTTC.

This clone has more than one count but fewer than ten. V usage is TRBV10-3 and J usage is TRBJ1-2; perhaps TRBD1 as D (6 bases). Germline V gene data show CDR1 as ENHRY and CDR2 as SYGVKD. The V end was cut by 8 bases, the J end by 6 bases, with 16 bases between. This CDR3 has 13 residues. The DNA for the CDR3 is TGTGCCATCGAAGAGAGGCAGGGGAATGGCTACACCTTC. This sequence encodes CAIEERQGNGYTF.

The genes are TRBV6-4 and TRBJ2-2; 9 nucleotides align to TRBD2. The CDR3 is made up of 20 amino acids. Germline-derived CDR1 and CDR2 are MRHNA and SNTAGT. The V segment lost 0 bases and the J segment 0 bases; nucleotides outside the gene matches: 11. The chain's CDR3 is CASSDSPGSGSLANTGELFF. The CDR3, as DNA: TGTGCCAGCAGTGACTCCCCGGGTAGCGGGAGCTTAGCGAACACCGGGGAGCTGTTTTTT.

This clone showed up just once. The chain combines TRBV2 with TRBJ1-5; no definite D call. The germline V and J ends were trimmed by 8 bases and 1 base, with 9 bases remaining between them. The CDR3 runs 13 residues. Germline CDR1 is SNHLY and CDR2 is FYNNEI. The CDR3 loop is CASLAASNQPQHF. CDR3 nucleotide sequence: TGTGCCAGCCTCGCGGCCAGCAATCAGCCCCAGCATTTT.

The V gene is TRBV5-6, the J gene TRBJ1-1; possibly TRBD1 for D (5 bases). Germline CDR1 reads SGHDT; CDR2 reads YYEEEE. Trimming removed 1 base from V and 6 bases from J, with 10 bases in between. The CDR3 runs 13 residues. This CDR3 reads CASSLPGWSEAFF. The CDR3 nucleotides are TGTGCCAGCAGCTTGCCAGGGTGGTCTGAAGCTTTCTTT.

The V gene is TRBV11-3, the J gene TRBJ1-1; D possibly corresponds to TRBD1 (6 bases). Germline V gene lookup returns CDR1 SGHNT and CDR2 YENEEA. V was cut by 3 bases and J by 4 bases, with 12 bases left in between. The CDR3 loop spans 14 amino acids. The CDR3 region is CASSLRAGATEAFF. As DNA, the CDR3 is TGTGCCAGCAGCTTGCGGGCAGGGGCCACTGAAGCTTTCTTT.

The J gene is TRBJ1-5, the V gene TRBV6-1, with D perhaps matching TRBD1 (6 bases). The ends were cut back, 4 bases at V and 6 bases at J, with 13 bases in the middle. CDR3 length: 14 residues. Germline assignment: CDR1 MNHNS and CDR2 SASEGT. The CDR3, as DNA: TGTGCCAGCAGTGTAGCAGGGGTGAGTCAGCCCCAGCATTTT. Its protein product is CASSVAGVSQPQHF.

The chain couples TRBV6-4 to TRBJ1-2; D is unresolved. Germline lookup yields CDR1 MRHNA and CDR2 SNTAGT. Trimming removed 0 bases at V and 7 bases at J, with 12 bases between. CDR3 length equals 14 residues. This chain's CDR3 is CASSDSSDGVGYTF. The CDR3 bases are TGTGCCAGCAGTGACTCCTCAGACGGAGTTGGCTACACCTTC.

J is TRBJ1-1 and V is TRBV20-1; possibly TRBD1 for D (6 bases). Per the germline V gene, CDR1 is DFQATT and CDR2 is SNEGSKA (reference sequence). The CDR3 covers 14 residues. Trimming shortened V by 3 bases and J by 8 bases, and 19 bases separated the two germline ends. For the CDR3, the DNA is TGCAGTGCTAGTATAGCAGGGGCCGAGAGGGAAGCTTTCTTT. Protein sequence: CSASIAGAEREAFF.

The CDR3: CASRDDRGGWPQHF. DNA of the CDR3: TGTGCCAGCAGGGATGACAGGGGAGGGTGGCCCCAGCATTTT. The chain employs TRBV2 and TRBJ1-5, with TRBD1 matching 8 bases. The V gene end was trimmed by 6 bases and the J gene end by 9 bases; junction bases not matched to a gene: 10. The length of the CDR3 is 14 residues. CDR1 and CDR2 from the germline V gene are SNHLY and FYNNEI.

The genes are TRBV29-1 and TRBJ2-2; TRBD1 matches at 8 bases. V lost 4 bases, J lost 3 bases, and 7 bases stayed unmatched. The CDR3 extends over 15 amino acids. From germline, CDR1 is SQVTM and CDR2 ANQGSEA. The CDR3 coding sequence is TGCAGCGTTGGAAAGGACAGGGCGGACACCGGGGAGCTGTTTTTT. Its translation: CSVGKDRADTGELFF.

The rearrangement uses TRBV7-9 and TRBJ2-7; 9 nucleotides agree with TRBD2. Germline V CDR1 and CDR2: SEHNR, FQNEAQ (reference sequence). The V gene end was trimmed by 9 bases and the J gene end by 6 bases; junction bases not matched to a gene: 12. This CDR3 has 14 residues. CDR3 sequence reads: CASTNSGSFSEQYF. DNA of the CDR3: TGTGCCAGTACGAATAGCGGGAGTTTCTCCGAGCAGTACTTC.

The chain employs TRBV27 and TRBJ2-3; 14 nucleotides line up with TRBD2. Germline CDR1 reads MNHEY; CDR2 reads SMNVEV (reference sequence). This CDR3 is built from 20 residues. With V trimmed by 3 bases and J by 3 bases, 14 bases remained unmatched. The CDR3 nucleotides read TGTGCCAGCAGTTTCTGGGGTTTGGGGACTAGCGGGAGTCAAACAGATACGCAGTATTTT. This encodes CASSFWGLGTSGSQTDTQYF.

DNA for the CDR3: TGTGCCAGCAGCGAACCAGGGGGCAGGAACACTGAAGCTTTCTTT. Protein product: CASSEPGGRNTEAFF. The rearrangement uses TRBV3-1 (or the pseudogene TRBV3-2) and TRBJ1-1; 8 bases are shared with TRBD1. J lost 1 base, V lost 5 bases, and 6 bases had no gene match. This CDR3 contains 15 residues. Germline CDR1 reads LGHDT; CDR2 reads YNNKEL (reference sequence).